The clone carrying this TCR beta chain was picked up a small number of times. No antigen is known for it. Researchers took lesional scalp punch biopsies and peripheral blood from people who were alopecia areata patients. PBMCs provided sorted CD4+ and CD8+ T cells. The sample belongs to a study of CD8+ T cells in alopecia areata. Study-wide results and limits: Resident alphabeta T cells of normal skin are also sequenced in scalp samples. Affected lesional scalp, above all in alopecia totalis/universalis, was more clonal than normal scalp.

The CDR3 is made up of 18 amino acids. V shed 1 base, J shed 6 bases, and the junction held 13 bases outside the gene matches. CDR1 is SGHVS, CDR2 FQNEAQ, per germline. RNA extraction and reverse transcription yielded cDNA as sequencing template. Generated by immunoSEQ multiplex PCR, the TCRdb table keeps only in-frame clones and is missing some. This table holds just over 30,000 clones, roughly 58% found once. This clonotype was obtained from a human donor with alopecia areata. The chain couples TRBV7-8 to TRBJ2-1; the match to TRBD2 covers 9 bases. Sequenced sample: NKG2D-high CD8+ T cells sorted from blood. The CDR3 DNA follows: TGTGCCAGCAGCTTAGTATATGGCGGGAGGGCCTATAGCAATGAGCAGTTCTTC. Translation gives CASSLVYGGRAYSNEQFF. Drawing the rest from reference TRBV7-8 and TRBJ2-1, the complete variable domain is GAGVSQSPRYKVAKRGQDVALRCDPISGHVSLFWYQQALGQGPEFLTYFQNEAQLDKSGLPSDRFFAERPEGSVSTLKIQRTQQEDSAVYLCASSLVYGGRAYSNEQFFGPGTRLTVL.